The 10 T cell receptor beta chains below all came from one sample that was sequenced in a study of cytomegalovirus exposure and HLA in healthy donors. A multiplex PCR was run with 60 Vbeta primers and 13 Jbeta primers. TCRdb's copy holds only in-frame clones and misses some; the assay was immunoSEQ multiplex PCR. The sample includes over 130,000 clones, 79% seen only once; the top ten take about 6.7%. Sequenced: PBMCs. The source of these receptors is a man aged 50-59 years in good health and CMV-seropositive.

This clone appeared once. The rearrangement links TRBV7-3 to TRBJ2-1; 9 bases match TRBD1. Losses at the gene ends were 5 bases for V and 2 bases for J; bases not matched to a gene: 4. The CDR3 spans 15 residues. Germline V gene lookup returns CDR1 SGHTA and CDR2 FQGTGA. The CDR3 protein is CASSEDRGAYNEQFF. The CDR3 coding sequence is TGTGCCAGCAGCGAGGACAGGGGAGCCTACAATGAGCAGTTCTTC.

The rearrangement joins TRBV6-5 to TRBJ1-4; no clear D gene. CDR3 length equals 15 residues. V shed 2 bases and J shed 10 bases, with 17 bases lying between them. Germline lookup yields CDR1 MNHEY and CDR2 SVGAGI. In nucleotides, the CDR3 is TGTGCCAGCAGTTACGACGGGAAGAAGAAATCAAAACTGTTTTTT. Residues: CASSYDGKKKSKLFF.

This clone was counted a few times. In DNA form, the CDR3 reads TGTGCCAGCAGCTTAGGCCAGGGGTGGAATAATGAAAAACTGTTTTTT. Its translation: CASSLGQGWNNEKLFF. The V and J genes are TRBV7-6 and TRBJ1-4; perhaps TRBD1 as D (6 bases). The CDR3 sequence is 16 residues long. Trimming shortened V by 1 base and J by 4 bases, and 13 bases separated the two germline ends. Per the germline V gene, CDR1 is SGHVS and CDR2 is FNYEAQ.

This clone came up once. The chain links TRBV27 to TRBJ1-1, with D hard to call. Trimming left V 4 bases short and J 10 bases short, with 13 bases between. The CDR3 runs 12 residues. CDR1 is MNHEY and CDR2 is SMNVEV in the germline V gene (reference sequence). CDR3 protein: CASSSIDRRAFF. The CDR3 region has the DNA TGTGCCAGCAGTTCCATCGACCGGAGAGCTTTCTTT.

V is TRBV2 and J is TRBJ2-7; 7 positions match TRBD1. In germline, CDR1 is SNHLY, CDR2 FYNNEI. The V segment lost 1 base and the J segment 3 bases; nucleotides outside the gene matches: 6. CDR3 length: 15 residues. Here the CDR3 DNA reads TGTGCCAGCAGTGAAGAACAGGGGCCCTACTACGAGCAGTACTTC. This gives the protein CASSEEQGPYYEQYF.

The rearrangement uses TRBV18 and TRBJ2-2; no clear D gene. This CDR3 has 17 amino acids. The V gene's germline CDR1 is KGHSH and CDR2 LQKENI. V lost 0 bases and J lost 7, with 18 bases in between. CDR3 nucleotides: TGTGCCAGCTCACCACCGTTTGTAGAGTTCCTTAGCGGGGAGCTGTTTTTT. Encoded protein: CASSPPFVEFLSGELFF.

V usage is TRBV7-9 and J usage is TRBJ2-7, with a weak D call TRBD1 (6 bases). Trimming shortened V by 4 bases and J by 0 bases, and 7 bases separated the two germline ends. Germline-derived CDR1 and CDR2 are SEHNR and FQNEAQ (reference sequence). The CDR3 has 13 residues. The DNA for the CDR3 is TGTGCCAGCAGCTCCAGGGGCTCCTACGAGCAGTACTTC. This codes for CASSSRGSYEQYF.

The chain recombines TRBV5-1 with TRBJ1-1; D unclear. Trimming removed 0 bases from V and 4 bases from J, with 7 bases in between. The length of the CDR3 is 13 residues. Germline V gene sequence: CDR1 SGHRS, CDR2 YFSETQ. This CDR3 is CASSLVSLTEAFF. CDR3 in DNA: TGCGCCAGCAGCTTGGTCTCCCTCACTGAAGCTTTCTTT.

This chain connects TRBV29-1 to TRBJ2-3, with 11 bases lining up with TRBD2. The CDR3 has 19 residues. V dropped 3 bases and J dropped 0; count of bases not matched to a gene: 14. Germline V gives CDR1 SQVTM, CDR2 ANQGSEA. CDR3 DNA: TGCAGCGTTGATTCCAACGGGCTAGCGGGAGGTACTAGCACAGATACGCAGTATTTT. Its protein product is CSVDSNGLAGGTSTDTQYF.

The V call is TRBV28, the J call TRBJ1-4, with D possibly matching TRBD1 (5 bases). CDR3 length: 16 residues. V lost 5 bases and J 5 bases, leaving 18 bases between the germline ends. Germline V lookup: CDR1 MDHEN, CDR2 SYDVKM. The CDR3 sequence is CASSGGETVGNEKLFF. CDR3 in DNA: TGTGCCAGCAGTGGGGGGGAGACGGTTGGAAATGAAAAACTGTTTTTT.